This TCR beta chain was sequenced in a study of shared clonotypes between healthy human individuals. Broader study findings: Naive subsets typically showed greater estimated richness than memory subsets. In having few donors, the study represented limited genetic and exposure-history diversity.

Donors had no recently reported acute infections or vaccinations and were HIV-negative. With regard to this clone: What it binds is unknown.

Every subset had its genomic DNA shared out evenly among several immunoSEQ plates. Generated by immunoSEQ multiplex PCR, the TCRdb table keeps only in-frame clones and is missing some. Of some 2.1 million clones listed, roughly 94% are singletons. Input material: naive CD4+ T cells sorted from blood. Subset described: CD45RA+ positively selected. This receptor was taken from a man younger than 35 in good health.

CDR3 sequence reads: CASSLLGLAGDRTGELFF. The CDR3 DNA reads as TGCGCCAGCAGCCTCCTCGGGCTAGCGGGAGATCGAACCGGGGAGCTGTTTTTT. The rearrangement uses TRBV4-3 and TRBJ2-2, with 10 bases lining up with TRBD2. This CDR3 has 18 residues. After removal of 4 bases from V and 5 bases from J, the junction contained 13 bases not matched to a gene. CDR1 is LGHNA, CDR2 YSLEER, per germline.